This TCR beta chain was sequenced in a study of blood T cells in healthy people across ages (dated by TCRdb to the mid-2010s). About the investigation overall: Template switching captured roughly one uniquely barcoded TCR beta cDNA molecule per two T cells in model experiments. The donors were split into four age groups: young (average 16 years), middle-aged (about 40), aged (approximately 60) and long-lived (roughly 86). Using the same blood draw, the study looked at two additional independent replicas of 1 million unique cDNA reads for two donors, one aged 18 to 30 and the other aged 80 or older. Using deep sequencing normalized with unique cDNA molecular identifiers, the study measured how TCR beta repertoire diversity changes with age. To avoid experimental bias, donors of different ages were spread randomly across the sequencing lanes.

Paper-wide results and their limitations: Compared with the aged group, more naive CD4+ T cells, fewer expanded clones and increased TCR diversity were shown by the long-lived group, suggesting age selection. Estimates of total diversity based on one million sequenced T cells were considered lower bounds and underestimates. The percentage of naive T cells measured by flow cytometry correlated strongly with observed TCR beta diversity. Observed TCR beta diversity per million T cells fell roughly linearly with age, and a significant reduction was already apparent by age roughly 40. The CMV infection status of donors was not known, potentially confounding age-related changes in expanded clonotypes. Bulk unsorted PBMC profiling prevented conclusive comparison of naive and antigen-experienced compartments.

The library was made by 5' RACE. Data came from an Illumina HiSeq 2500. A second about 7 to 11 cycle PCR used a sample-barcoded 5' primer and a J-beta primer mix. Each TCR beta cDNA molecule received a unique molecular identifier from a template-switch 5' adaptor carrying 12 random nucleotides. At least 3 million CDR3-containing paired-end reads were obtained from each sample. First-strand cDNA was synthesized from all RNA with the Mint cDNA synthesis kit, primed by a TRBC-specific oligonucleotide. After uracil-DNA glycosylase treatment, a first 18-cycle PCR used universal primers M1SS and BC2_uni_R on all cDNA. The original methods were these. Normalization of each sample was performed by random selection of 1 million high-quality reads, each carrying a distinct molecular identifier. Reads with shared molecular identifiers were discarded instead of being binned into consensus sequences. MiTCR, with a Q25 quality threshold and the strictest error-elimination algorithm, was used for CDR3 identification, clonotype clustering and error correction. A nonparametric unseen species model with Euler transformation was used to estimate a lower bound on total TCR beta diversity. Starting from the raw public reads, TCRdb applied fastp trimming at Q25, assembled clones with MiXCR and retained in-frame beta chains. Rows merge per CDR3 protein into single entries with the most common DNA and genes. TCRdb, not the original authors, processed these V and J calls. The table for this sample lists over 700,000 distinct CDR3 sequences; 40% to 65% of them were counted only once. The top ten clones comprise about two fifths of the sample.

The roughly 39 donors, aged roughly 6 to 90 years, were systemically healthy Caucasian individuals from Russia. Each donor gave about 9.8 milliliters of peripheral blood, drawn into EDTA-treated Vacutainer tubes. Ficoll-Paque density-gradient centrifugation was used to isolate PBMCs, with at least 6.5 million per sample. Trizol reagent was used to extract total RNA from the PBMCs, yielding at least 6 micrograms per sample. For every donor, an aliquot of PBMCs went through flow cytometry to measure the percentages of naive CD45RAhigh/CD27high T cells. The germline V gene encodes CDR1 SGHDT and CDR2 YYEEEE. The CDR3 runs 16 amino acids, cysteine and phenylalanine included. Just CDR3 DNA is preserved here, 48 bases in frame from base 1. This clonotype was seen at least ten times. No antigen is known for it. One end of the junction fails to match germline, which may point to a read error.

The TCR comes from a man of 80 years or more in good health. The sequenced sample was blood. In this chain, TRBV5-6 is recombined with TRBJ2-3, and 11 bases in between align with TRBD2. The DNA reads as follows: TGCGCCAGCAGCTTGGGACTAGCGGCTAGCACAGATACGCAGTATTTT. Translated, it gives CASSLGLAASTDTQYF.